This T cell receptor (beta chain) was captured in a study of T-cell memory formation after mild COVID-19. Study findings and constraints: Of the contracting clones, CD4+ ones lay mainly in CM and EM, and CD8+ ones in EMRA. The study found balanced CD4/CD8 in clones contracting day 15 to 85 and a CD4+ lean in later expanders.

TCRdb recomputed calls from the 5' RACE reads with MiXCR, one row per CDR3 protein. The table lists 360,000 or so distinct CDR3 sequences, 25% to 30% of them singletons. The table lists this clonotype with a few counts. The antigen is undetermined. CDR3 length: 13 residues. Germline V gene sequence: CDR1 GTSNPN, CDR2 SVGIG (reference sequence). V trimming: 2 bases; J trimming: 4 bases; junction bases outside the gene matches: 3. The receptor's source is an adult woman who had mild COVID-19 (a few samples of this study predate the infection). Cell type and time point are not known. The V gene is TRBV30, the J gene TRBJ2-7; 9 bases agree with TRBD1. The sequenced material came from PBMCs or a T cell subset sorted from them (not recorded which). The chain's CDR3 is CAWSNRGRYEQYF. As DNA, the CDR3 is TGTGCCTGGAGTAACAGGGGGCGTTACGAGCAGTACTTC.